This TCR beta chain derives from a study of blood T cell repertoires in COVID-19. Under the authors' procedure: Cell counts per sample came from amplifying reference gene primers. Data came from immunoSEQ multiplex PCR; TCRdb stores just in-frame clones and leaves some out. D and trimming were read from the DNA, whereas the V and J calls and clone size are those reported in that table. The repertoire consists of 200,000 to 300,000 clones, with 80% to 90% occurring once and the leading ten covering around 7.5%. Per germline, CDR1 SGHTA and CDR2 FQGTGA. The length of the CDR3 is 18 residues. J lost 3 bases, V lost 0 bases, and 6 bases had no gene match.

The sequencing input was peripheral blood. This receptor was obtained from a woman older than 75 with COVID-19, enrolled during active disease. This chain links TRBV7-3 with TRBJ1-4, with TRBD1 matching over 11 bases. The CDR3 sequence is CASSLTWTGGLANEKLFF. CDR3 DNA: TGTGCCAGCAGCTTAACGTGGACAGGGGGCTTGGCTAATGAAAAACTGTTTTTT.